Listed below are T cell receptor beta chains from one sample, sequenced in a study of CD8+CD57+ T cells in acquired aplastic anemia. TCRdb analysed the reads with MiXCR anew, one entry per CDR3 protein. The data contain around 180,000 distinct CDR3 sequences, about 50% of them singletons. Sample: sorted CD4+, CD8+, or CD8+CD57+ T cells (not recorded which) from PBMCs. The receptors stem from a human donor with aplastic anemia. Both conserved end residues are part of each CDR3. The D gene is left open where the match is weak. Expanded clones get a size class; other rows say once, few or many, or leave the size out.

CDR3nt: TGTGCCAGCGGCTTTGGGACGAACACTGAAGCTTTCTTC; CDR3aa: CASGFGTNTEAFF; d_gene: .; v_gene: TRBV5-6; abundance: .; j_gene: TRBJ1-1
CDR3nt: TGTGCCACCAGGCCGAGCGGGGGGGGTACCGGGGAGCTGTTTTTT; CDR3aa: CATRPSGGGTGELFF; d_gene: TRBD2; v_gene: TRBV24-1; abundance: .; j_gene: TRBJ2-2
CDR3nt: TGTGCCAGCAGTGTCCTAGCGGGAGGGGGCAATGAGCAGTTCTTC; CDR3aa: CASSVLAGGGNEQFF; d_gene: TRBD2; v_gene: TRBV6-1; abundance: .; j_gene: TRBJ2-1
CDR3nt: TGTGCCAGCAGTGAATATGGTCGGAGGGATACGCAGTATTTT; CDR3aa: CASSEYGRRDTQYF; d_gene: .; v_gene: TRBV25-1; abundance: .; j_gene: TRBJ2-3
CDR3nt: TGCGCCAGCAGTGGTCTAGCGGGGCGCACAGATACGCATTATTTT; CDR3aa: CASSGLAGRTDTHYF; d_gene: TRBD2; v_gene: TRBV2; abundance: .; j_gene: TRBJ2-3
CDR3nt: TGTGCCAGCAGCTCGGAGACTGGGACTGAAGCTTTCTTT; CDR3aa: CASSSETGTEAFF; d_gene: .; v_gene: TRBV7-7; abundance: few; j_gene: TRBJ1-1
CDR3nt: TGTGCCAGCAGTGAGCAAGAGACCCAGTACTTC; CDR3aa: CASSEQETQYF; d_gene: .; v_gene: TRBV6-1; abundance: many; j_gene: TRBJ2-5
CDR3nt: TGTGCCAGCAGTTCCGTTCCGGGACAGGGAACCTACAATGAGCAGTTCTTC; CDR3aa: CASSSVPGQGTYNEQFF; d_gene: TRBD1; v_gene: TRBV12-3/TRBV12-4; abundance: many; j_gene: TRBJ2-1
CDR3nt: TGTGCCAGCAGCTTGGGAACAGAGCATGGCTACACCTTC; CDR3aa: CASSLGTEHGYTF; d_gene: .; v_gene: TRBV5-6; abundance: many; j_gene: TRBJ1-2
CDR3nt: TGCAGCGTTCCCGGGAGCGGGGGGAAGACCCAGTACTTC; CDR3aa: CSVPGSGGKTQYF; d_gene: TRBD2; v_gene: TRBV29-1; abundance: .; j_gene: TRBJ2-5
CDR3nt: TGCAGTCCCCTTAGACAGGGCCGAGACTACGAGCAGTACTTC; CDR3aa: CSPLRQGRDYEQYF; d_gene: TRBD1; v_gene: TRBV20-1; abundance: once; j_gene: TRBJ2-7
CDR3nt: TGCGCCAGCAGTGGCGGACATATCTACGAGCAGTACTTC; CDR3aa: CASSGGHIYEQYF; d_gene: .; v_gene: TRBV10-2; abundance: .; j_gene: TRBJ2-7
CDR3nt: TGTGCCAGTAAGCCGGACAGAGGCAATCAGCCCCAGCATTTT; CDR3aa: CASKPDRGNQPQHF; d_gene: .; v_gene: TRBV19; abundance: many; j_gene: TRBJ1-5
CDR3nt: TGTGCCAGCAGTTACTTGAACCCGGGGGACTATGGCTACACCTTC; CDR3aa: CASSYLNPGDYGYTF; d_gene: .; v_gene: TRBV6-5; abundance: many; j_gene: TRBJ1-2
CDR3nt: TGTGCCAGCAGCTTGTTCCAGAAGTATGGCTACACCTTC; CDR3aa: CASSLFQKYGYTF; d_gene: .; v_gene: TRBV5-4; abundance: .; j_gene: TRBJ1-2
CDR3nt: TGTGCCAGCAGTTACTCTTCGACAGGATCCTACGAGCAGTACTTC; CDR3aa: CASSYSSTGSYEQYF; d_gene: .; v_gene: TRBV6-5; abundance: few; j_gene: TRBJ2-7
CDR3nt: TGTGCCAGTAGTGATCCGGGGACAGGGCGCAATCAGCCCCAGCATTTT; CDR3aa: CASSDPGTGRNQPQHF; d_gene: TRBD1; v_gene: TRBV19; abundance: .; j_gene: TRBJ1-5